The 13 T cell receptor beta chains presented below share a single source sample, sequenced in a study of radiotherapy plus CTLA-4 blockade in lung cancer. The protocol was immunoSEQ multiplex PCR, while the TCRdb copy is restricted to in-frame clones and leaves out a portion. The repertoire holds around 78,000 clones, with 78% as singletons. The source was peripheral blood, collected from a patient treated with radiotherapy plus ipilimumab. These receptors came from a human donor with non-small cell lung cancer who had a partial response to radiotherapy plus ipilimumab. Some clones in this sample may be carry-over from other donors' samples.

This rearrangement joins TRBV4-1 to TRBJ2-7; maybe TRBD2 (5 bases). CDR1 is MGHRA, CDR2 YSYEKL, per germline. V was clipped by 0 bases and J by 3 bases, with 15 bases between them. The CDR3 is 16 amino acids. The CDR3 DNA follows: TGCGCCAGCAGCCAAGACCTGGACTCTACGGTCTACGAGCAGTACTTC. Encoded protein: CASSQDLDSTVYEQYF.

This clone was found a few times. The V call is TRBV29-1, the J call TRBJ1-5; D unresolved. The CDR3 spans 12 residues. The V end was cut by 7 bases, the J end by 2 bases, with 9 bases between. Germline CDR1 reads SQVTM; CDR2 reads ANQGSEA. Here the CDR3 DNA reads TGCAGCGCTCGAGAGGGCAATCAGCCCCAGCATTTT. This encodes CSAREGNQPQHF.

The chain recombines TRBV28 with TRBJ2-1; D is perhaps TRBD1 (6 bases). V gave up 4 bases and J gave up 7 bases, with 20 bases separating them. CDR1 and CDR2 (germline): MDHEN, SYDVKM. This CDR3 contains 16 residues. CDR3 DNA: TGTGCCAGCAGTTCGCTTGATCCGGGACAACCAAATGAGCAGTTCTTC. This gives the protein CASSSLDPGQPNEQFF.

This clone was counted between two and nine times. CDR3 in amino acids: CASSEGHRDRGRKLFF. The CDR3 coding sequence is TGTGCCAGCAGTGAAGGGCACAGGGACAGGGGGCGAAAACTGTTTTTT. This chain uses TRBV6-1 with TRBJ1-4; 12 nucleotides line up with TRBD1. Germline V CDR1 and CDR2: MNHNS, SASEGT. The junction had 7 bases not matched to a gene; V was cut back by 1 base and J by 10 bases. This CDR3 comprises 16 residues.

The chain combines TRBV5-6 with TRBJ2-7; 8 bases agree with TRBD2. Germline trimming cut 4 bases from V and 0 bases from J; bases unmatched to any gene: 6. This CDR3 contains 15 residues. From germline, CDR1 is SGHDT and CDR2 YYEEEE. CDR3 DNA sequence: TGTGCCAGCAGCCCCATAGCGGGATTCTCCTACGAGCAGTACTTC. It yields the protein CASSPIAGFSYEQYF.

CDR3 sequence (DNA): TGTGCAAGTCGCTTACAGGGGCCGCGATCCGCTAGCACAGATACGCAGTATTTT. It yields the protein CASRLQGPRSASTDTQYF. This chain uses TRBV12-2 with TRBJ2-3; the table gives TRBD1 as D, unverified against the DNA. TRBV12-2 is recorded as a pseudogene. The CDR3 covers 18 residues.

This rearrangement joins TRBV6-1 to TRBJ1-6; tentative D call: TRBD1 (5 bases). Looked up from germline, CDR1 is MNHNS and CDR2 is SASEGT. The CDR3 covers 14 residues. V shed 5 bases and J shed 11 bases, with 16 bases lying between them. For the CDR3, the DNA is TGTGCCAGCAGTCAATCGGACCAAGGGGCACCCCTCCACTTT. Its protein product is CASSQSDQGAPLHF.

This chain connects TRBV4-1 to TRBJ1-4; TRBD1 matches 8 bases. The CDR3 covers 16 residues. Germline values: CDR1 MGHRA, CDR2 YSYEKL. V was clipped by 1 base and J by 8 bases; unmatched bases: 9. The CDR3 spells CASSQGLRTGTEKLFF. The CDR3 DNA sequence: TGCGCCAGCAGCCAAGGATTGAGGACAGGGACGGAAAAACTGTTTTTT.

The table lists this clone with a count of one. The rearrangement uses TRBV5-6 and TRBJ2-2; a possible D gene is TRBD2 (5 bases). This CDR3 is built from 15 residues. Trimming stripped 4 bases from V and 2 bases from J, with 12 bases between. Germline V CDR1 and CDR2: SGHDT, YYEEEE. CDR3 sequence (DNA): TGTGCCAGCAGCCCACAACTAGGTAACACCGGGGAGCTGTTTTTT. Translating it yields CASSPQLGNTGELFF. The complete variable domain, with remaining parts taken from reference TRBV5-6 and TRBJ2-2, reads DAGVTQSPTHLIKTRGQQVTLRCSPKSGHDTVSWYQQALGQGPQFIFQYYEEEERQRGNFPDRFSGHQFPNYSSELNVNALLLGDSALYLCASSPQLGNTGELFFGEGSRLTVL.

CDR3: CASSLSGLGQVYEQYF. As DNA, the CDR3 is TGTGCCAGCAGCTTGAGTGGGTTGGGACAGGTTTACGAGCAGTACTTC. V gene TRBV11-2 combines with J gene TRBJ2-7, with 8 bases lining up with TRBD1. Looked up from germline, CDR1 is SGHAT and CDR2 is FQNNGV. The CDR3 has 16 residues. V lost 3 bases, J lost 4 bases, and 11 bases stayed unmatched. The full variable domain, completed using reference TRBV11-2 and TRBJ2-7, is EAGVAQSPRYKIIEKRQSVAFWCNPISGHATLYWYQQILGQGPKLLIQFQNNGVVDDSQLPKDRFSAERLKGVDSTLKIQPAKLEDSAVYLCASSLSGLGQVYEQYFGPGTRLTVT.

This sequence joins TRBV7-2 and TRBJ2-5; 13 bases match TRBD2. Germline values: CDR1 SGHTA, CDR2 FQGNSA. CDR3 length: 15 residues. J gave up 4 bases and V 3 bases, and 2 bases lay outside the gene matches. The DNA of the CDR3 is TGTGCCAGCAGCTTTACTAGCGGGGGGGCAGAGACCCAGTACTTC. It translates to CASSFTSGGAETQYF.

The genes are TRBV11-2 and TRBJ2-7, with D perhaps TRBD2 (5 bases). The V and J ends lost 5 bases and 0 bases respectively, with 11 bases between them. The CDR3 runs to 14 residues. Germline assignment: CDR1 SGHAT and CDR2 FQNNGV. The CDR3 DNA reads TGTGCCAGCAGCCCGCTAGCCCACTCCTACGAGCAGTACTTC. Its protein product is CASSPLAHSYEQYF.

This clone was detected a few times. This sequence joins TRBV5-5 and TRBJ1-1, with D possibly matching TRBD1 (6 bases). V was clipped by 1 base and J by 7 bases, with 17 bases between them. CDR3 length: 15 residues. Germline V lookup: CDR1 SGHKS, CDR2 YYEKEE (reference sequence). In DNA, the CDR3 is TGTGCCAGCAGCTTGCAGGGGCGACTGGCGGATGAAGCTTTCTTT. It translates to CASSLQGRLADEAFF.